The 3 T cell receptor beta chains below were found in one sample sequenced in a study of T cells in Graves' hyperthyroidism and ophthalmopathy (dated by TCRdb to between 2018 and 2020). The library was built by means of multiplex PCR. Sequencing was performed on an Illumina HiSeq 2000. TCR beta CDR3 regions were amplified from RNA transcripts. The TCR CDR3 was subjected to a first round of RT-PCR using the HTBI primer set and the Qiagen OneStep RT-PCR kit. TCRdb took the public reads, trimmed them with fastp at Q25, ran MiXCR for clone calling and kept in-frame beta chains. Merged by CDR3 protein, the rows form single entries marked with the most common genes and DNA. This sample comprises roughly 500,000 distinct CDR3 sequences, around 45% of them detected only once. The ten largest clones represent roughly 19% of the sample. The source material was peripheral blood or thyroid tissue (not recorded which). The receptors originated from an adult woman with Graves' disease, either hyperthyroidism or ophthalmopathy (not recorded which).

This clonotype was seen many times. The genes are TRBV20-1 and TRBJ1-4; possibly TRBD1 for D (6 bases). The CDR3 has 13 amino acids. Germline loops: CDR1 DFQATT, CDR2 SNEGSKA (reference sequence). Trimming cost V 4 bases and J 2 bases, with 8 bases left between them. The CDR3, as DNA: TGCAGTGCTAACAGGGTTACTAATGAAAAACTGTTTTTT. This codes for CSANRVTNEKLFF.

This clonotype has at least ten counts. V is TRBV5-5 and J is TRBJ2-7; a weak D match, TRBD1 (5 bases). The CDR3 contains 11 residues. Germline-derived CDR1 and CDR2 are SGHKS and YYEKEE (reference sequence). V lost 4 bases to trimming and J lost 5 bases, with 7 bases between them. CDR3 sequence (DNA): TGTGCCAGCAGCCTGACAGACGAGCAGTACTTC. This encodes CASSLTDEQYF.

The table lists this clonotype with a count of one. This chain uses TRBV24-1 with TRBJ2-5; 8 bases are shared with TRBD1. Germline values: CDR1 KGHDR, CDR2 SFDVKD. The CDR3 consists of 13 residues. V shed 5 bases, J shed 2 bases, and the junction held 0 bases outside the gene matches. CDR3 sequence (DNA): TGTGCCACCAGTGGGGACAGGCAAGAGACCCAGTACTTC. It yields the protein CATSGDRQETQYF.